Described below is a single TCR beta chain sequence and its context. A sample-barcoded 5' primer and a J-beta primer mix were used in a second PCR of roughly 7 to 11 cycles. Each of the cDNA molecules was tagged by a template-switch adaptor with 12 random nucleotides. TCRdb processed the 5' RACE reads anew with MiXCR; each CDR3 protein has one entry. This table holds 850,000 to 1,100,000 distinct CDR3 sequences, less than 45% found once. The data derive from a study of blood T cells in healthy people across ages. Caucasian individuals from Russia who were healthy and aged roughly 6 to 90 acted as donors. This receptor was identified in a man aged 18-30 years in good health. Source material: blood.

The CDR3, as DNA: TGTGCCAGCAGTGAAGATGCCTACGAGCAGTACTTC. As protein: CASSEDAYEQYF. J is TRBJ2-7 and V is TRBV25-1; no clear D gene. Trimming shortened V by 2 bases and J by 2 bases, and 4 bases separated the two germline ends. The germline V gene encodes CDR1 MGHDK and CDR2 SYGVNS. The CDR3 runs 12 residues.